This section outlines one T cell receptor (beta chain) sequence together with its context. Its specificity is not known. From RNA, the CDR3 regions of TCR beta chains were amplified and sequenced. HTBI primers served in a first-round RT-PCR, which a second-round multiplex PCR followed. TCRdb redid the calling of the multiplex PCR reads with MiXCR, one entry per CDR3 protein. The table shows roughly 1.1 million distinct CDR3 sequences, with roughly 35% occurring only once. The data originate from a study of Graves' ophthalmopathy and Graves' hyperthyroidism. With 6 bases removed from V and 5 bases from J, the gap between germline ends came to 19 bases. CDR3 length: 15 residues. Germline CDR1 reads MGHDK; CDR2 reads SYGVNS. Study-wide results and limits: A classifier, a 13-signature model, separated ophthalmopathy from stable hyperthyroidism with approximately 88% sensitivity and approximately 80% specificity.

Clinical symptoms, serum thyroxine, TRAb, thyroid ultrasound and orbital computed tomography determined diagnosis. The chain couples TRBV25-1 to TRBJ1-1; a possible D gene is TRBD1 (5 bases). The sample was peripheral blood or thyroid tissue (not recorded which). This sequence was found in an adult man with Graves' hyperthyroidism. The DNA for the CDR3 is TGTGCCAGCAGCCCGGCGGGCAGGGTATGGACTGAAGCTTTCTTT. Translated: CASSPAGRVWTEAFF.